The following is a T cell receptor beta chain sequence with its context. The data derive from a study of cytomegalovirus exposure and HLA in healthy donors. From germline, CDR1 is KGHSH and CDR2 LQKENI. The CDR3 loop spans 14 amino acids. The V gene end was trimmed by 1 base and the J gene end by 7 bases; junction bases not matched to a gene: 5. The PCR had 60 Vbeta and 13 Jbeta primers. TCRdb's table, derived via immunoSEQ multiplex PCR, lists solely in-frame clones and lacks some. The sample gives 81,000 or so clones, about 80% of which show up once; 2.5% to 3.5% is in the top ten. The clonotype originates from a man in his forties or fifties in good health and CMV-seropositive. The gene calls are TRBV18 and TRBJ2-7, with TRBD1 identical over 9 bases. The sequencing sample was made of PBMCs. In DNA, the CDR3 is TGTGCCAGCTCACCACTACAGGGGGCTGGGGAGCAGTACTTC. This translates into CASSPLQGAGEQYF.